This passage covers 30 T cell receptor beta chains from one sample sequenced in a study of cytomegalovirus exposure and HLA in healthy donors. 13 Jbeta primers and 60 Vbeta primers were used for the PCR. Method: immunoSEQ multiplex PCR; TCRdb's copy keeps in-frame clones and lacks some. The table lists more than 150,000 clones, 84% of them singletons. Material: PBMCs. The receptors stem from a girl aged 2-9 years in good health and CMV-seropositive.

This CDR3 reads CASTRDRDRAYTF. The CDR3 region has the DNA TGTGCCAGCACCCGGGACAGGGATAGAGCCTACACCTTC. The chain uses TRBV2 and TRBJ1-2; 9 bases map to TRBD1. Germline V gives CDR1 SNHLY, CDR2 FYNNEI. The CDR3 extends over 13 amino acids. Germline trimming cut 7 bases from V and 10 bases from J; bases unmatched to any gene: 10.

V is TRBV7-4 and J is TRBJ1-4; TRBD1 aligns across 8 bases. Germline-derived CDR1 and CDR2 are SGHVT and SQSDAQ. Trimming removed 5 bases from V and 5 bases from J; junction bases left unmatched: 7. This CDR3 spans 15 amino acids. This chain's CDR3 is CASSTDRGRNEKLFF. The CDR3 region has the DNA TGTGCCAGCAGCACAGACAGGGGTCGAAATGAAAAACTGTTTTTT.

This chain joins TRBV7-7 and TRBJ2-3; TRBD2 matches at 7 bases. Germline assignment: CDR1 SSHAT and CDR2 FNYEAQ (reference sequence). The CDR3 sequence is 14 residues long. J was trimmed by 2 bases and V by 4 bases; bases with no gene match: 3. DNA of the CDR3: TGTGCCAGCAGCTCGGGGGGAATCACAGATACGCAGTATTTT. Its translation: CASSSGGITDTQYF.

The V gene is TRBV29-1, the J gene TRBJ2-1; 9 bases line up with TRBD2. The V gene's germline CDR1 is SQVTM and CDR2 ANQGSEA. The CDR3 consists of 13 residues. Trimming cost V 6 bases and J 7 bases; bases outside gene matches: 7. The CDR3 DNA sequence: TGCAGCGTCTTAGCGGGAGTTAGGAATGAGCAGTTCTTC. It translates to CSVLAGVRNEQFF.

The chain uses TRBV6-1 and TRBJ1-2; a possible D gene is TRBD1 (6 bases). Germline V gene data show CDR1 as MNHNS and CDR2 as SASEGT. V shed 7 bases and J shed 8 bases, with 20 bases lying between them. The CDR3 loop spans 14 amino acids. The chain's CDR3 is CASNMNRDTMGYTF. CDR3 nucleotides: TGTGCCAGCAACATGAACAGGGATACGATGGGCTACACCTTC.

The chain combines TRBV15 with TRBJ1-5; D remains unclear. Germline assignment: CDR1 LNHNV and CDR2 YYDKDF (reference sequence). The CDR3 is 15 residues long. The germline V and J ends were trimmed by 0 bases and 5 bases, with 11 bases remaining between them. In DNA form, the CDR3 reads TGTGCCACCAGCAGAGATGATCGATCAGATCAGCCCCAGCATTTT. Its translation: CATSRDDRSDQPQHF.

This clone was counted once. DNA of the CDR3: TGTGCCAGCAGTTTATGGGCAGGTCTAACCTACGAGCAGTACTTC. It specifies CASSLWAGLTYEQYF. V usage is TRBV27 and J usage is TRBJ2-5; D is ambiguous. The DNA matches TRBJ2-7 better at its end, which makes the J call doubtful. Germline-derived CDR1 and CDR2 are MNHEY and SMNVEV (reference sequence). This CDR3 has 15 residues.

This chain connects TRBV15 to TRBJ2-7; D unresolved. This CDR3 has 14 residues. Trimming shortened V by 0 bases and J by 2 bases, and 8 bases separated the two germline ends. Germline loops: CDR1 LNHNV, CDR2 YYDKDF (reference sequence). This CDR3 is CATSRDFSAYEQYF. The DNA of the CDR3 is TGTGCCACCAGCAGAGATTTCAGCGCCTACGAGCAGTACTTC. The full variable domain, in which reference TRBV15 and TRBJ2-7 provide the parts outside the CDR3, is DAMVIQNPRYQVTQFGKPVTLSCSQTLNHNVMYWYQQKSSQAPKLLFHYYDKDFNNEADTPDNFQSRRPNTSFCFLDIRSPGLGDTAMYLCATSRDFSAYEQYFGPGTRLTVT.

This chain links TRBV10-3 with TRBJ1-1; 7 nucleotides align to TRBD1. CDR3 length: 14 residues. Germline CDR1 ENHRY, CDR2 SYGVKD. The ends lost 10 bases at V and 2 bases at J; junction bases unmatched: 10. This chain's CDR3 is CATGQGGPNTEAFF. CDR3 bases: TGTGCCACCGGTCAGGGGGGCCCAAACACTGAAGCTTTCTTT.

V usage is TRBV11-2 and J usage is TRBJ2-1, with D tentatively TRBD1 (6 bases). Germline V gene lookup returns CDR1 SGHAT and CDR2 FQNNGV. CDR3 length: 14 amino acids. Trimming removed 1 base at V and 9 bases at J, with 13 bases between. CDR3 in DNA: TGTGCCAGCAGCTTAGCAGGGGCTAGGGCTGAGCAGTTCTTC. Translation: CASSLAGARAEQFF.

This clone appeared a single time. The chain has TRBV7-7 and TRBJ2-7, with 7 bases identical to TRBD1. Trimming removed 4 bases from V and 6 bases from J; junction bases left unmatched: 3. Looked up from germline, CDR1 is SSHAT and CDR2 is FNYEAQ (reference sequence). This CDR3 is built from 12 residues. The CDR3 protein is CASSYAGGEQYF. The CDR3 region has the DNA TGTGCCAGCAGCTACGCAGGGGGCGAGCAGTACTTC.

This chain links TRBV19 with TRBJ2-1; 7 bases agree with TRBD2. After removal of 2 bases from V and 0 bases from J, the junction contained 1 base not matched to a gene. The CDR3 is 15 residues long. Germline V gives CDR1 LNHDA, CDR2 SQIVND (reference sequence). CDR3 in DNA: TGTGCCAGTAGTATAACGGGGGGCTCCTACAATGAGCAGTTCTTC. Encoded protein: CASSITGGSYNEQFF.

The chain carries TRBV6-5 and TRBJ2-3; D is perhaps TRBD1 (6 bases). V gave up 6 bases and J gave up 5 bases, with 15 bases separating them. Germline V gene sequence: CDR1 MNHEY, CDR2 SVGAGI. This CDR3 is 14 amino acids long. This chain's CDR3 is CASRAREGVDTQYF. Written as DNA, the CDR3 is TGTGCCAGCAGGGCGCGCGAGGGGGTAGATACGCAGTATTTT.

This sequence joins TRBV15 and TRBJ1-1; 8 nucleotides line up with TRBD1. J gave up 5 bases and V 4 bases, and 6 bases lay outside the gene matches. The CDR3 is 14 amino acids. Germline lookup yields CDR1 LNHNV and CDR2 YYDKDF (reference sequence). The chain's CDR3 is CATSNRDRWTEAFF. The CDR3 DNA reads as TGTGCCACCAGCAACCGGGACAGGTGGACTGAAGCTTTCTTT. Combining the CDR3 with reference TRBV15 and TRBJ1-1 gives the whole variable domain DAMVIQNPRYQVTQFGKPVTLSCSQTLNHNVMYWYQQKSSQAPKLLFHYYDKDFNNEADTPDNFQSRRPNTSFCFLDIRSPGLGDTAMYLCATSNRDRWTEAFFGQGTRLTVV.

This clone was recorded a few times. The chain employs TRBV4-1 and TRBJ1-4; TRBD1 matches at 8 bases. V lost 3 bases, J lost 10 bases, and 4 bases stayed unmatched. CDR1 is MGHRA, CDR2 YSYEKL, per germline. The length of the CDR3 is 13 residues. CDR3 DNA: TGCGCCAGCAGCCAGCAGGACAGGGCAAAACTGTTTTTT. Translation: CASSQQDRAKLFF.

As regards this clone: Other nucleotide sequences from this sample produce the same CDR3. The CDR3 bases are TGTGCCAGCAGCTTTACAACAGGGGGGGGCTACACCTTC. Translation: CASSFTTGGGYTF. This chain uses TRBV7-2 with TRBJ1-2; TRBD1 matches at 8 bases. V shed 3 bases and J 8 bases; nucleotides not matched to a gene: 5. CDR1 and CDR2 from the germline V gene are SGHTA and FQGNSA. This CDR3 has 13 amino acids.

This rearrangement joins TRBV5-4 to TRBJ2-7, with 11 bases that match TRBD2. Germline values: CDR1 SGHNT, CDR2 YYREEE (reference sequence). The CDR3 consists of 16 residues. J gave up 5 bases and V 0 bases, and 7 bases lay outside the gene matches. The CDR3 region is CASSLAVLAGGNEQYF. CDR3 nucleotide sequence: TGTGCCAGCAGCTTGGCCGTGCTAGCGGGGGGTAACGAGCAGTACTTC.

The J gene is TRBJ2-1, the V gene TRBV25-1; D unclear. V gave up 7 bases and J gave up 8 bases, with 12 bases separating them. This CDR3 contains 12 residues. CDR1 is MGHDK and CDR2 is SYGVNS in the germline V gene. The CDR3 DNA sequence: TGTGCCAGCATGTCCGTCGCGTATGAGCAGTTCTTC. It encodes CASMSVAYEQFF.

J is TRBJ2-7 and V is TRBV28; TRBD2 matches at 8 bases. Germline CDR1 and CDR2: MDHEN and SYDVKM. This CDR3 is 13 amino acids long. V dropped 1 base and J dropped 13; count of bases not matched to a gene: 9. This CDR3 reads CASSLSRSSGTYF. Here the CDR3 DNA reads TGTGCCAGCAGTTTATCTCGGAGTAGCGGGACTTACTTC.

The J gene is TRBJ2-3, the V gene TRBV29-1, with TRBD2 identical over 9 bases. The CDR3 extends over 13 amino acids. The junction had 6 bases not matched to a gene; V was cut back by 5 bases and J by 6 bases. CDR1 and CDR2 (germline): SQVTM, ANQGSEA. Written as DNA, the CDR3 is TGCAGCGTTAGGCGGGGGGGCGGGGATACGCAGTATTTT. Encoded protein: CSVRRGGGDTQYF.

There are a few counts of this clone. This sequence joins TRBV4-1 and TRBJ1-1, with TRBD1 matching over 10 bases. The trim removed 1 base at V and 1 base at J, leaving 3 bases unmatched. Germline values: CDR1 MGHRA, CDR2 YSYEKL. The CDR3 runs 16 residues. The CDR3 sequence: CASSQVGTGANTEAFF. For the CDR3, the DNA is TGCGCCAGCAGCCAAGTAGGGACAGGGGCGAACACTGAAGCTTTCTTT.

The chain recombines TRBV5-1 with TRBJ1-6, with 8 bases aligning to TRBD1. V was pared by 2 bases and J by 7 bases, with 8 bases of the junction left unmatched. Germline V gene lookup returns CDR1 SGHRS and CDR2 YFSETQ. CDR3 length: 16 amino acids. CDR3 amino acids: CASSLDRGLLNSPLHF. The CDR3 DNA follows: TGCGCCAGCAGCTTAGACAGGGGACTACTCAATTCACCCCTCCACTTT. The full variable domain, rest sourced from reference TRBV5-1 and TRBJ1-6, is KAGVTQTPRYLIKTRGQQVTLSCSPISGHRSVSWYQQTPGQGLQFLFEYFSETQRNKGNFPGRFSGRQFSNSRSEMNVSTLELGDSALYLCASSLDRGLLNSPLHFGNGTRLTVT.

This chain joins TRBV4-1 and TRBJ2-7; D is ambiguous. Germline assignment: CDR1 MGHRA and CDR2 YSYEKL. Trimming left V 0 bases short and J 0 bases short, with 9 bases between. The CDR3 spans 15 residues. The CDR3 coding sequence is TGCGCCAGCAGCCAAGATGAAAGACTCTCCTACGAGCAGTACTTC. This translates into CASSQDERLSYEQYF.

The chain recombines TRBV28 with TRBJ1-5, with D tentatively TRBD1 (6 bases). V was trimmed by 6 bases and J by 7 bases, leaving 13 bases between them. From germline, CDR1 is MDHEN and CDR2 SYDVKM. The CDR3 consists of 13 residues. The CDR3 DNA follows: TGTGCCAGCAGCCCAGGGGATTGGCAGCCCCAGCATTTT. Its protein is CASSPGDWQPQHF.

The CDR3 DNA follows: TGTGCCAGCAGCGCCTCGTCCTGGGACAGTCAAGAGACCCAGTACTTC. It yields the protein CASSASSWDSQETQYF. V is TRBV5-4 and J is TRBJ2-5; 7 bases agree with TRBD1. CDR1 SGHNT and CDR2 YYREEE come from the germline V gene (reference sequence). J lost 2 bases, V lost 4 bases, and 11 bases had no gene match. CDR3 length: 16 residues.

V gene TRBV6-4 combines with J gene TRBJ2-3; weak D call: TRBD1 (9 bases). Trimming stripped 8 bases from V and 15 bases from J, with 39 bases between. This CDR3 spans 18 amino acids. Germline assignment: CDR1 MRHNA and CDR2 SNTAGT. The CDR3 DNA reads TGTGCCAGCGTTGGAGACAGGGGGTTCCCGTCTAGCGGGCGCTGGTCCTATTTT. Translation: CASVGDRGFPSSGRWSYF.

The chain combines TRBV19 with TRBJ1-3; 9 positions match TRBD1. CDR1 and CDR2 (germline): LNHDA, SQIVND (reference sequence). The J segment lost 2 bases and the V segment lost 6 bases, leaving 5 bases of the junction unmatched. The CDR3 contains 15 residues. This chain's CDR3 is CASSKDRGTGNTIYF. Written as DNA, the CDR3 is TGTGCCAGTAGCAAGGACAGGGGTACTGGAAACACCATATATTTT.

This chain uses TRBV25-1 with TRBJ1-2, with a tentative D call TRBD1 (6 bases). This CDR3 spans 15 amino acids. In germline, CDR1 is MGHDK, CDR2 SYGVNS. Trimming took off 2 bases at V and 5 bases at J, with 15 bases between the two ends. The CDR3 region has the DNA TGTGCCAGCAGTGAAAATGGGGGCTATTGGTATGGCTACACCTTC. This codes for CASSENGGYWYGYTF.

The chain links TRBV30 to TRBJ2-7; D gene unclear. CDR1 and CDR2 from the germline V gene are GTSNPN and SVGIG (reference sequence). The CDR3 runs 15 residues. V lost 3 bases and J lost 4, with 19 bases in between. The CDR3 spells CAWRTVRGLTYEQYF. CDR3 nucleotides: TGTGCCTGGAGAACGGTTCGTGGGCTGACGTACGAGCAGTACTTC.

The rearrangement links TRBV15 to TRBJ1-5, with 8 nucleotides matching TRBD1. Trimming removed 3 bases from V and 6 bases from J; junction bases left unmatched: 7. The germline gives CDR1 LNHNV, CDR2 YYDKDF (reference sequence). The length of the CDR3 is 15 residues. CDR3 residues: CATSRGGQGRQPQHF. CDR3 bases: TGTGCCACCAGCAGGGGAGGACAGGGACGTCAGCCCCAGCATTTT.